The sequence of this T cell receptor beta chain was determined in a study of early stage breast cancer tumors. The wider study: Average read coverage per sample was 9 to 10-fold.

Trimming shortened V by 2 bases and J by 5 bases, and 9 bases separated the two germline ends. The CDR3 has 13 residues. The germline gives CDR1 MNHNS, CDR2 SASEGT. The protocol was immunoSEQ multiplex PCR, while the TCRdb copy is restricted to in-frame clones and leaves out a portion. The sample yields about 21,000 clones, around 76% seen once. This TCR was sampled from a person in their 60s with breast cancer. The chain employs TRBV6-1 and TRBJ2-5, with D possibly matching TRBD1 (5 bases). Material for sequencing was blood. In DNA form, the CDR3 reads TGTGCCAGCAGTGAATCAGGGTTGGAGACCCAGTACTTC. Amino acid sequence: CASSESGLETQYF.